One and the same sample provided the 14 T cell receptor beta chains below, sequenced in a study of shared clonotypes between healthy human individuals. The naive CD8 subset, CD45RO-negative cells positively selected for CCR7, excluded terminally differentiated effector memory CD45RA+ cells. Repertoires were generated with immunoSEQ multiplex PCR, while TCRdb's copy carries only in-frame clones and drops some. The sample consists of about 2,100,000 clones, about 93% of them appearing once. The sample comprised naive CD8+ T cells from PBMCs. These receptor sequences come from a man aged 18 to 29 in good health. Some clones in this sample may be carry-over from other donors' samples.

V usage is TRBV4-1 and J usage is TRBJ1-1; 7 bases are a match to TRBD1. CDR1 MGHRA and CDR2 YSYEKL come from the germline V gene. This CDR3 is built from 16 residues. V was clipped by 3 bases and J by 0 bases; unmatched bases: 7. The CDR3 loop is CASSQDQTGLNTEAFF. The CDR3 nucleotides read TGCGCCAGCAGCCAGGACCAGACAGGGTTGAACACTGAAGCTTTCTTT.

This clone has a single count. This chain links TRBV28 with TRBJ2-5, with D perhaps matching TRBD1 or TRBD2 (6 bases each). Between the trimmed V and J ends, which lost 8 bases and 4 bases, there was a span of 17 bases. The CDR3 consists of 14 residues. CDR1 MDHEN and CDR2 SYDVKM come from the germline V gene. The CDR3 region has the DNA TGTGCCAGCCGCCTGACGGGGGCGGGAGAGACCCAGTACTTC. This codes for CASRLTGAGETQYF.

The genes are TRBV9 and TRBJ2-7; D is uncertain. V was pared by 0 bases and J by 0 bases, with 10 bases between. The CDR3 spans 15 residues. CDR1 is SGDLS, CDR2 YYNGEE, per germline. The CDR3 here is CASSVEASVSYEQYF. In DNA, the CDR3 is TGTGCCAGCAGCGTAGAGGCCTCCGTCTCCTACGAGCAGTACTTC.

The chain is built from TRBV6-6 and TRBJ2-1; D is unresolved. The CDR3 extends over 12 amino acids. Per the germline V gene, CDR1 is MNHNY and CDR2 is SVGAGI (reference sequence). The V gene lost 6 bases and the J gene lost 8 bases, with 11 bases spanning the gap. Here the CDR3 reads CASSHGPDEQFF. The CDR3 DNA sequence: TGTGCCAGCAGCCACGGCCCCGATGAGCAGTTCTTC.

The gene calls are TRBV7-9 and TRBJ2-6; D gene unclear. Trimming cost V 1 base and J 0 bases, with 13 bases left between them. Germline V lookup: CDR1 SEHNR, CDR2 FQNEAQ (reference sequence). The CDR3 consists of 18 residues. The CDR3 nucleotides read TGTGCCAGCAGCTTAGGGTGGGCAAAACACTCTGGGGCCAACGTCCTGACTTTC. It specifies CASSLGWAKHSGANVLTF.

V usage is TRBV18 and J usage is TRBJ1-1; possible D gene TRBD1, 6 bases. Germline lookup yields CDR1 KGHSH and CDR2 LQKENI. Trimming left V 3 bases short and J 3 bases short, with 17 bases between. CDR3 length: 16 amino acids. In DNA form, the CDR3 reads TGTGCCAGCTCACCCCTCGATAGGGGGGAGGACACTGAAGCTTTCTTT. This translates into CASSPLDRGEDTEAFF.

The CDR3 reads CASSTGLVYEQYF. CDR3 sequence (DNA): TGTGCCAGCAGCACAGGACTAGTCTACGAGCAGTACTTC. V usage is TRBV28 and J usage is TRBJ2-7; the match to TRBD2 covers 7 bases. The CDR3 sequence is 13 residues long. The V and J ends lost 6 bases and 3 bases, in that order; junction bases with no gene match: 5. Germline CDR1 MDHEN, CDR2 SYDVKM. Full variable domain (outside the CDR3, taken from reference TRBV28 and TRBJ2-7): DVKVTQSSRYLVKRTGEKVFLECVQDMDHENMFWYRQDPGLGLRLIYFSYDVKMKEKGDIPEGYSVSREKKERFSLILESASTNQTSMYLCASSTGLVYEQYFGPGTRLTVT.

The V call is TRBV6-5, the J call TRBJ2-7, with D tentatively TRBD1 or TRBD2 (6 bases each). The CDR3 has 15 amino acids. V lost 5 bases and J lost 0, with 14 bases in between. Per germline, CDR1 MNHEY and CDR2 SVGAGI. CDR3 DNA sequence: TGTGCCAGCAGTCAGGGGAGGAACCCCTCCTACGAGCAGTACTTC. Translated: CASSQGRNPSYEQYF.

In its sample, this clone was seen a few times. The same CDR3 also results from other DNA sequences found in this sample. This chain uses TRBV15 with TRBJ2-7; D call uncertain. Trimming removed 5 bases from V and 3 bases from J, with 5 bases in between. The germline gives CDR1 LNHNV, CDR2 YYDKDF (reference sequence). This CDR3 is built from 11 residues. The CDR3 nucleotides read TGTGCCACCAGCTCGGGCTACGAGCAGTACTTC. Its protein is CATSSGYEQYF.

The V and J genes are TRBV25-1 and TRBJ2-1; 8 bases agree with TRBD1. Germline loops: CDR1 MGHDK, CDR2 SYGVNS. V lost 3 bases, J lost 8 bases, and 3 bases stayed unmatched. The CDR3 sequence is 13 residues long. CDR3 region: CASSEHRGYEQFF. The DNA of the CDR3 is TGTGCCAGCAGTGAGCACAGGGGGTATGAGCAGTTCTTC.

J is TRBJ2-7 and V is TRBV9, with 7 bases matching TRBD1. CDR1 and CDR2 (germline): SGDLS, YYNGEE. The CDR3 covers 14 residues. Trimming removed 3 bases from V and 2 bases from J; junction bases left unmatched: 5. Written as DNA, the CDR3 is TGTGCCAGCAGCGGGGGACAGAAGGCCTACGAGCAGTACTTC. Amino acids: CASSGGQKAYEQYF.

The chain is built from TRBV29-1 and TRBJ2-1; a possible D gene is TRBD1 (6 bases). The germline V and J ends were trimmed by 3 bases and 2 bases, with 11 bases remaining between them. CDR1 and CDR2 from the germline V gene are SQVTM and ANQGSEA. This CDR3 is built from 14 residues. CDR3 loop: CSVDSPGAYNEQFF. DNA of the CDR3: TGCAGCGTTGATTCACCAGGGGCCTACAATGAGCAGTTCTTC.

This sequence joins TRBV7-7 and TRBJ2-2; perhaps TRBD2 as D (5 bases). Trimming left V 0 bases short and J 7 bases short, with 9 bases between. This CDR3 is built from 14 residues. Germline CDR1 is SSHAT and CDR2 is FNYEAQ (reference sequence). In nucleotides, the CDR3 is TGTGCCAGCAGCTTAGCCTTGAGGGACGGGGAGCTGTTTTTT. As protein: CASSLALRDGELFF.

This clone was counted once. The CDR3 loop reads CASMGHRTDQYF. In nucleotides, the CDR3 is TGTGCCAGCATGGGTCACCGGACCGACCAGTATTTT. V gene TRBV2 combines with J gene TRBJ1-3; no clear D. The CDR3 loop spans 12 amino acids. The V gene's germline CDR1 is SNHLY and CDR2 FYNNEI. V was clipped by 7 bases and J by 16 bases, with 20 bases between them.